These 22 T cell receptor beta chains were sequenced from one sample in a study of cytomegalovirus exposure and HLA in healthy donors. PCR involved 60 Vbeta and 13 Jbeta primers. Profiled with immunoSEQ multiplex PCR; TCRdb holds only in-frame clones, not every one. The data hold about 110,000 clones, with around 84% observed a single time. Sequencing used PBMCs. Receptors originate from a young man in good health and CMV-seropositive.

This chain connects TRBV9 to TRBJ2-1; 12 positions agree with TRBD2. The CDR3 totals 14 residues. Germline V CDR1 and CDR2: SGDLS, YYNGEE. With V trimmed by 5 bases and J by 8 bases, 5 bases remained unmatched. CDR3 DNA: TGTGCCAGCAGTGTTGGACTAGCGGGATATGAGCAGTTCTTC. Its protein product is CASSVGLAGYEQFF.

The CDR3 region has the DNA TGTGCCAGCAGCTTCGGAGGGGTCACAGATACGCAGTATTTT. Amino acids: CASSFGGVTDTQYF. The V and J genes are TRBV5-4 and TRBJ2-3, with D possibly being TRBD2 (6 bases). In germline, CDR1 is SGHNT, CDR2 YYREEE (reference sequence). With 2 bases removed from V and 2 bases from J, the gap between germline ends came to 9 bases. This CDR3 is 14 amino acids long.

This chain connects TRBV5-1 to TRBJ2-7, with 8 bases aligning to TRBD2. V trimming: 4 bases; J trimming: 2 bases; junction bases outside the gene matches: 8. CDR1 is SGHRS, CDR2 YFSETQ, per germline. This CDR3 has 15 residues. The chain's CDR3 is CASSPNGGETYEQYF. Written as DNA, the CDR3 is TGCGCCAGCAGCCCCAACGGGGGGGAGACCTACGAGCAGTACTTC.

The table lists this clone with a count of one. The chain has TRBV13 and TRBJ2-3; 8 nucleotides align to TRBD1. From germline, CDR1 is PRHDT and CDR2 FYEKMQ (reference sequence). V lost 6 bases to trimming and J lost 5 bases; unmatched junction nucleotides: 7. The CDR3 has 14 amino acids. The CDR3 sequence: CASRYQGAGDTQYF. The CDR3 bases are TGTGCCAGCAGATACCAGGGGGCCGGAGATACGCAGTATTTT.

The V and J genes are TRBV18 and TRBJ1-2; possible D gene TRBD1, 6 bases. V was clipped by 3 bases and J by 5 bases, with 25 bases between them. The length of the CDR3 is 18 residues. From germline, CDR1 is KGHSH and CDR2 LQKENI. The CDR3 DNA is TGTGCCAGCTCACCTTCGAATAGCCCGGACAGCAACGCTTATGGCTACACCTTC. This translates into CASSPSNSPDSNAYGYTF.

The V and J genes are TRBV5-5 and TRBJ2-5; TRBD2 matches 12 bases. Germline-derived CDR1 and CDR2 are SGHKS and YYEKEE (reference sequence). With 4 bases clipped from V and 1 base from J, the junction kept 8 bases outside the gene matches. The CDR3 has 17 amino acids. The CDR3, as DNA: TGTGCCAGCAGCATGGGAGGACTAGCGGGGTCCCAAGAGACCCAGTACTTC. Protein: CASSMGGLAGSQETQYF.

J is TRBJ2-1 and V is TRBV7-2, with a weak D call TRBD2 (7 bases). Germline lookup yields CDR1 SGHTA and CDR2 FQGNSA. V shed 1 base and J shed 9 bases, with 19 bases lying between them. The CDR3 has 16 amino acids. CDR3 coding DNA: TGTGCCAGCAGCTTAGTCGGAGTGGGAGGGGGTAGTGAGCAGTTCTTC. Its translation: CASSLVGVGGGSEQFF.

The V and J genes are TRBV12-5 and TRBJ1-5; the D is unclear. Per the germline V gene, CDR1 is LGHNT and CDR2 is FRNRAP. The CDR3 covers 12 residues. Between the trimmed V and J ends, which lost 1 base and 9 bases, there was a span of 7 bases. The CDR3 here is CASGLAQWPQHF. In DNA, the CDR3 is TGTGCTAGTGGTTTGGCCCAGTGGCCCCAGCATTTT.

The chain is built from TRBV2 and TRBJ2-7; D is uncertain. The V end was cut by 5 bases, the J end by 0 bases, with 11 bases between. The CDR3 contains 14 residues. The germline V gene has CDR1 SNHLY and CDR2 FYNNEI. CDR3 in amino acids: CASSYNSFSYEQYV. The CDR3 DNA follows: TGTGCCAGCAGTTACAATAGCTTCTCCTACGAGCAGTACGTC.

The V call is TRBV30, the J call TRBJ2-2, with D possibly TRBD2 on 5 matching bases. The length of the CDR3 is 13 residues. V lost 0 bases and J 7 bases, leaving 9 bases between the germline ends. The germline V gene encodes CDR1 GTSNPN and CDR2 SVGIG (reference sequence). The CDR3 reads CAWSVRDGGELFF. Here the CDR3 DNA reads TGTGCCTGGAGTGTACGGGATGGCGGGGAGCTGTTTTTT. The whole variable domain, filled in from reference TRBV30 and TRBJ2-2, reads SQTIHQWPATLVQPVGSPLSLECTVEGTSNPNLYWYRQAAGRGLQLLFYSVGIGQISSEVPQNLSASRPQDRQFILSSKKLLLSDSGFYLCAWSVRDGGELFFGEGSRLTVL.

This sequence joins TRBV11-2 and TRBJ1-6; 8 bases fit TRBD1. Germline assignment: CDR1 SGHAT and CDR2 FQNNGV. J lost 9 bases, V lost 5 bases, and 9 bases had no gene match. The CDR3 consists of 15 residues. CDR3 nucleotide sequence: TGTGCCAGCAGCCCGTGGACAGGGTGGGCTTCACCCCTCCACTTT. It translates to CASSPWTGWASPLHF.

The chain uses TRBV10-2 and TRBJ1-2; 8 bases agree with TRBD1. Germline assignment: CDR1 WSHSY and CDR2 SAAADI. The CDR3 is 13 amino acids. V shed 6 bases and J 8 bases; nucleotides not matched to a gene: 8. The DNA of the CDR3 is TGCGCCAGCAGAGAGACAGGGGATGGCGGCTACACCTTC. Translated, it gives CASRETGDGGYTF.

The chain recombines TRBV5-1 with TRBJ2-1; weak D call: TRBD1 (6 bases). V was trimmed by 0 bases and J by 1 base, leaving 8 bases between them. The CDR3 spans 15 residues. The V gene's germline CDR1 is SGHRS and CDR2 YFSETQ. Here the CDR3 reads CASSLVGASYNEQFF. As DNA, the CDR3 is TGCGCCAGCAGCTTGGTGGGGGCGTCCTACAATGAGCAGTTCTTC.

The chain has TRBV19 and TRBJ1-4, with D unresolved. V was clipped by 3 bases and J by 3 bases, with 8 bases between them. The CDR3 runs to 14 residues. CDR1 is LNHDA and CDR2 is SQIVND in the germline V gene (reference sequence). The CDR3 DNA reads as TGTGCCAGTAGTATTGGGGAGGCTAATGAAAAACTGTTTTTT. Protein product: CASSIGEANEKLFF. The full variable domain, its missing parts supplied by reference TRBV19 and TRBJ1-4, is DGGITQSPKYLFRKEGQNVTLSCEQNLNHDAMYWYRQDPGQGLRLIYYSQIVNDFQKGDIAEGYSVSREKKESFPLTVTSAQKNPTAFYLCASSIGEANEKLFFGSGTQLSVL.

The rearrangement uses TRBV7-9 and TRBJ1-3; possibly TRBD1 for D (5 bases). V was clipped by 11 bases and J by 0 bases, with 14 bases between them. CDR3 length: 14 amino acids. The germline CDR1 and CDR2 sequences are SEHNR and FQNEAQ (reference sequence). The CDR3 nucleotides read TGTGCCTACGGCCAGGGCATCTCTGGAAACACCATATATTTT. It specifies CAYGQGISGNTIYF.

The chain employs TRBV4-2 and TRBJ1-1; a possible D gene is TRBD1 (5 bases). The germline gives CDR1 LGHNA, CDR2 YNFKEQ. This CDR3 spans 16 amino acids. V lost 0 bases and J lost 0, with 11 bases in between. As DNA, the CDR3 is TGTGCCAGCAGCCAAGATGGGGCGGGAATGAACACTGAAGCTTTCTTT. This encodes CASSQDGAGMNTEAFF.

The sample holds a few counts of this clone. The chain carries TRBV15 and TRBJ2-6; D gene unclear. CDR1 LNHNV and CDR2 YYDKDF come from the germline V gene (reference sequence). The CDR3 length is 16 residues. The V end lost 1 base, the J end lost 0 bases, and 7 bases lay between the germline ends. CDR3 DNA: TGTGCCACCAGCAGAGGTGAGGTCTCTGGGGCCAACGTCCTGACTTTC. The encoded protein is CATSRGEVSGANVLTF.

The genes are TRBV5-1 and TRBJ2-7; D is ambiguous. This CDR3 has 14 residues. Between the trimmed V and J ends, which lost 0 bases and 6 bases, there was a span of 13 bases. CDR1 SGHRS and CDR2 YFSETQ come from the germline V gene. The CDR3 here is CASSLDLLPGEQYF. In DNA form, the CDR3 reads TGCGCCAGCAGCTTGGACCTACTCCCCGGCGAGCAGTACTTC.

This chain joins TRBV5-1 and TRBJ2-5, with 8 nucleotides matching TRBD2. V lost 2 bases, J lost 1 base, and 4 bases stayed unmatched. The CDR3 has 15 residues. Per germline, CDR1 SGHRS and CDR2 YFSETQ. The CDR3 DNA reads TGCGCCAGCAGCTTCCTAGCGGGTCCCCAAGAGACCCAGTACTTC. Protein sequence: CASSFLAGPQETQYF.

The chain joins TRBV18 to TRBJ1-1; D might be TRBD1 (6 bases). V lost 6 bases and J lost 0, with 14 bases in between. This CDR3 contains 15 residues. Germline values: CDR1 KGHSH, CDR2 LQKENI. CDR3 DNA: TGTGCCAGCTCCCTCGGGGGGCTCATGAACACTGAAGCTTTCTTT. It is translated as CASSLGGLMNTEAFF.

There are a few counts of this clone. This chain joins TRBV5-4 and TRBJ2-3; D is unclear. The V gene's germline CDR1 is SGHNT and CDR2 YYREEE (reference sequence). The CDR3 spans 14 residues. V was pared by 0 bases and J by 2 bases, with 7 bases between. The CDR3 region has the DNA TGTGCCAGCAGCTTGGACTTTCCCACAGATACGCAGTATTTT. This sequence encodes CASSLDFPTDTQYF.

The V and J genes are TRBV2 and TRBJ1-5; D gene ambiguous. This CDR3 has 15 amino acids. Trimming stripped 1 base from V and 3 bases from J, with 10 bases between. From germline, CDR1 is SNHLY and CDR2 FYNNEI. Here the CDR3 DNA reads TGTGCCAGCAGTGAAGTAGGCGGGGACAATCAGCCCCAGCATTTT. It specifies CASSEVGGDNQPQHF.